Listed below are T cell receptor beta chains from one sample, sequenced in a study of human T cells and chemical hapten exposure. TCRdb analysed the RACE reads with MiXCR anew, one entry per CDR3 protein. The sample lists about 98,000 distinct CDR3 sequences, less than 14% seen once, with about 3.1% in the top ten. The specimen was whole blood, collected in connection with sensitization to the hapten diphenylcyclopropenone (DPC). All receptors come from a woman aged 60-75 years with alopecia areata. Some clones in this sample may be carry-over from other donors' samples. Each CDR3 is given with its conserved first and last residue. D genes are given only for firm matches. Clone size is not always given. Where it is, it says once, few, many or a class for expanded clones.

j_call clone_size d_call v_call cdr3_nt cdr3_aa
TRBJ2-1 many TRBD2 TRBV4-2 TGTGCCAGCAGCCAAGTAAGGGGAGGGAGCTCCTACAATGAGCAGTTCTTC CASSQVRGGSSYNEQFF
TRBJ1-4 many NA TRBV7-6 TGTGCCAGCAGCACCCGACAGTTTAATGAAAAACTGTTTTTT CASSTRQFNEKLFF
TRBJ2-3 few TRBD2 TRBV20-1 TGCAGTGCGAGACTAGCGGGGGGCCTCACAGATACGCAGTATTTT CSARLAGGLTDTQYF
TRBJ2-3 many TRBD1 TRBV11-1 TGTGCCAGCAGCCCGGGACAGGGTATTACAGATACGCAGTATTTT CASSPGQGITDTQYF
TRBJ2-2 few TRBD2 TRBV12-5 TGTGCTAGTGGTTTCCAAACGGGGCTGACTAGCGGAGCTCCGAACACCGGGGAGCTGTTTTTT CASGFQTGLTSGAPNTGELFF
TRBJ2-7 NA NA TRBV5-6 TGTGCCAGCAGCCACAGGGCCGAGCAGTACTTC CASSHRAEQYF
TRBJ2-1 few TRBD2 TRBV7-2 TGTGCCAGCAGCTTGACTAGCGGGGTTGACAATGAGCAGTTCTTC CASSLTSGVDNEQFF
TRBJ1-2 many NA TRBV30 TGTGCCTGGAGATTAGGAGAAAGATATGGCTACACCTTC CAWRLGERYGYTF
TRBJ1-2 many NA TRBV2 TGTGCCAGCAGTGAATCACTTAACTATGGCTACACCTTC CASSESLNYGYTF
TRBJ1-5 few NA TRBV7-9 TGTGCCAGCAGCTTATCAGGGTATCAGCCCCAGCATTTT CASSLSGYQPQHF
TRBJ1-2 many NA TRBV29-1 TGCAGCGTTGGAGCAGGGGATGGCTACACCTTC CSVGAGDGYTF